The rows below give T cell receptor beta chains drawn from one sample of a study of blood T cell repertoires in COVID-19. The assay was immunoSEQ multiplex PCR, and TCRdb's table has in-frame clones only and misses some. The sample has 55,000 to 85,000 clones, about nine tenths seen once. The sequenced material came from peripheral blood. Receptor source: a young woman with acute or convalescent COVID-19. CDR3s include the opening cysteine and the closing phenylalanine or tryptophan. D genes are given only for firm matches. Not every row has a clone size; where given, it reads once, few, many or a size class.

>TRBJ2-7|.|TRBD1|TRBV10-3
TGTGCCATCAGTGGCGGGACAGGGTCAGGCTACGAGCAGTACTTC
CAISGGTGSGYEQYF
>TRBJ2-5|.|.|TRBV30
TGTGCCTGGAGAAGGGAGGAAGGAGGAGAGACCCAGTACTTC
CAWRREEGGETQYF
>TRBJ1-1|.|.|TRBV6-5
TGTGCCAGCAGTTACTCAGCTGAACTAACTGAAGCTTTCTTT
CASSYSAELTEAFF
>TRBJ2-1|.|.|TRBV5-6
TGTGCCAGCAGCTTGTACGGGAACAATGAGCAGTTCTTC
CASSLYGNNEQFF
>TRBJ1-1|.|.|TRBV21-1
TGTGCCAGCAGCAAAAGGGAGGGGAACACTGAAGCTTTCTTT
CASSKREGNTEAFF
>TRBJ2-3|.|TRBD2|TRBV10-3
TGTGCCATCAGTGAACCGATCGACCGGCTAGCGGGAAGCACAGATACGCAGTATTTT
CAISEPIDRLAGSTDTQYF
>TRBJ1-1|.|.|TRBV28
TGTGCCAGCAGTTTCTCCCCAGTCAGGAACACTGAAGCTTTCTTT
CASSFSPVRNTEAFF
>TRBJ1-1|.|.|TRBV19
TGTGCCAGTAGTATAATCGGAGGGACTGAAGCTTTCTTT
CASSIIGGTEAFF
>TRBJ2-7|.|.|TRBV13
TGTGCCAGCAGCCCAGGGCAGGGGAACGAGCAGTACTTC
CASSPGQGNEQYF
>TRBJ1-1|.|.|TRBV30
TGTGCCTGGACAAGCCGCACGGGGTATATGGCTGAAGCTTTCTTT
CAWTSRTGYMAEAFF
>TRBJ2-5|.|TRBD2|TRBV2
TGTGCCAGCAGAAAGCGGGGGCCCCGAGAGACCCAGTACTTC
CASRKRGPRETQYF
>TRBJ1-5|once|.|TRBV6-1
TGTGCCAGCAGTGCAGACAGAGGAAGATATAGCAATCAGCCCCAGCATTTT
CASSADRGRYSNQPQHF
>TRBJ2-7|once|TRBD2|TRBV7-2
TGTGCCAGCAGTCATACTAGCGGGGGATTCTACGAGCAGTACTTC
CASSHTSGGFYEQYF
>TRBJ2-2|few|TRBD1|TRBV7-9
TGTGCCAGCAGCTTAGCGGGACAGGGAGTCACCGGGGAGCTGTTTTTT
CASSLAGQGVTGELFF
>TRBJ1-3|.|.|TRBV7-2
TGTGCCAGCAGCTTAACCGCCGCAGGGTCTGGAAACACCATATATTTT
CASSLTAAGSGNTIYF
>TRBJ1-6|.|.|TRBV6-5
TGTGCCAGTTCGAGTCGAGAGATCGAGTCACCCCTCCACTTT
CASSSREIESPLHF
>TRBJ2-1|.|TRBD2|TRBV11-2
TGTGCCAGCAGCTTAGGGCCCCTGCGGGGGGGCAGTGAGCAGTTCTTC
CASSLGPLRGGSEQFF
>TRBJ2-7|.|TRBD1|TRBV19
TGTGCCAGTAGTCCAAACAGGGGAAAGGGGCGCTACGAGCAGTACTTC
CASSPNRGKGRYEQYF
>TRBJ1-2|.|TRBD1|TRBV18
TGTGCCAGCTCACCACAAACAGGGACAGGGGGAACCTATGGCTACACCTTC
CASSPQTGTGGTYGYTF
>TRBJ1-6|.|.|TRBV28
TGTGCCAGCAATGGACAAGGAAGTAATTCACCCCTCCACTTT
CASNGQGSNSPLHF
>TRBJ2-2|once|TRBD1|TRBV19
TGTGCCAGTAGTACCAGACAGGGCACCGGGGAGCTGTTTTTT
CASSTRQGTGELFF
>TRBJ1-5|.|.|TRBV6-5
TGTGCCAGTACCCCCGTGCGCGTTAGCAATCAGCCCCAGCATTTT
CASTPVRVSNQPQHF
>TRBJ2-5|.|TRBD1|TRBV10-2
TGCGCCACCTCCGGACAGGGGGAGACCCAGTACTTC
CATSGQGETQYF
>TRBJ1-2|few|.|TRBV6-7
TGTGCCAGCAGTTACGGGCTCTCTGGCTACACCTTC
CASSYGLSGYTF
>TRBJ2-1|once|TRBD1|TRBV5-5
TGTGCCAGCAGTCCCGGGACAGGGGTTTACAATGAGCAGTTCTTC
CASSPGTGVYNEQFF
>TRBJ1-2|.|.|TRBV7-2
TGTGCCAGCAGCGAGGGATTTGGCTATGGCTACACCTTC
CASSEGFGYGYTF
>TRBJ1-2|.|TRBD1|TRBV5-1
TGCGCCAGCAGCCCCTGGGGACAGGAATATGGCTACACCTTC
CASSPWGQEYGYTF
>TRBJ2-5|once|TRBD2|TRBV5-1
TGCGCCAGCAGTTACGGGACTAGCGGGGATCGCCAAGAGACCCAGTACTTC
CASSYGTSGDRQETQYF
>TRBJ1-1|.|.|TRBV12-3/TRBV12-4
TGTGCCAGCAGTACAGGGAGGGGAGCTTTCTTT
CASSTGRGAFF
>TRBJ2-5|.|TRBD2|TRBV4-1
TGCGCCAGCAGCCAAGATAAAGCTAGCGGGGGGCAACAAGAGACCCAGTACTTC
CASSQDKASGGQQETQYF
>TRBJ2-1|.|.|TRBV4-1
TGCGCCAGCAGCCAAGTCCCGGGAGTCTCCTACAATGAGCAGTTCTTC
CASSQVPGVSYNEQFF
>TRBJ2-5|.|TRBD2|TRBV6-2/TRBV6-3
TGTGCCAGCAGTTGGGGTGGCGGGGGACCACAAGAGACCCAGTACTTC
CASSWGGGGPQETQYF
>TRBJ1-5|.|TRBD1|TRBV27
TGTGCCAGCATGTCTTACGGGACAGGGGCCTCAAATCAGCCCCAGCATTTT
CASMSYGTGASNQPQHF